This T cell receptor beta chain was obtained from a study of blood T cells in healthy people across ages. Findings and caveats of the study: Roughly linearly, TCR beta diversity per million T cells fell as age increased. Comparison with aged donors showed that long-lived donors had more naive CD4+ cells and higher diversity.

The study drew donors from healthy Caucasian individuals in Russia aged about 6 to 90. The authors ran a second PCR of roughly 7 to 11 cycles using a sample-barcoded 5' primer and a J-beta primer mix. TCRdb analysed the 5' RACE reads with MiXCR anew, one entry per CDR3 protein. The sample has around 1,800,000 distinct CDR3 sequences, about 39% seen once. V was clipped by 3 bases and J by 4 bases, with 10 bases between them. The CDR3 spans 13 residues. CDR1 is SGHKS and CDR2 is YYEKEE in the germline V gene (reference sequence). This clonotype was recorded only once. Antigen unknown. This chain links TRBV5-5 with TRBJ1-2; D remains ambiguous. The source of this sequence is a human donor in good health. Source material: blood. The CDR3 region has the DNA TGTGCCAGCAGCTCGGAGAACTTCTATGGCTACACCTTC. Translation gives CASSSENFYGYTF.